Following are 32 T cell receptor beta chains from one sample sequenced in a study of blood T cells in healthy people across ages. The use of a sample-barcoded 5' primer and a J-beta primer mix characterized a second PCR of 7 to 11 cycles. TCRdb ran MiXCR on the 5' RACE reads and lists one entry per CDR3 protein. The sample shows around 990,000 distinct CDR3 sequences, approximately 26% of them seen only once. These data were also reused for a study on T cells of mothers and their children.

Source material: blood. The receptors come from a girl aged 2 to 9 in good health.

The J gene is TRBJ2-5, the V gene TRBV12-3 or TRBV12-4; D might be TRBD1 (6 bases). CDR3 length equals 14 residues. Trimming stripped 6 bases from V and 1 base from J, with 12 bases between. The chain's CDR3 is CASSRDRPQETQYF. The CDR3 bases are TGTGCCAGCAGCAGAGACAGGCCCCAAGAGACCCAGTACTTC.

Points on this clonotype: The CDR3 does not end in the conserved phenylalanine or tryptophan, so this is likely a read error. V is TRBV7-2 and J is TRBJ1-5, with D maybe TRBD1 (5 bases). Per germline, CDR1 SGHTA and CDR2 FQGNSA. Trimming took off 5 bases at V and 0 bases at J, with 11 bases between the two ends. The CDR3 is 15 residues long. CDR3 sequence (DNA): TGTGCCAGCAGCCAGACAGTCAATAGCAATCAGCCCCAGCATCTT. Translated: CASSQTVNSNQPQHL.

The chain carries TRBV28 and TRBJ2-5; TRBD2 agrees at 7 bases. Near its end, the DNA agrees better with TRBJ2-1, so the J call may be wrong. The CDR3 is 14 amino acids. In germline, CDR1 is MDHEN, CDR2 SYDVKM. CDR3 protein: CASSPAGVVDEQFF. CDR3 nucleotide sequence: TGTGCCAGCAGTCCGGCGGGAGTGGTCGATGAGCAGTTCTTC.

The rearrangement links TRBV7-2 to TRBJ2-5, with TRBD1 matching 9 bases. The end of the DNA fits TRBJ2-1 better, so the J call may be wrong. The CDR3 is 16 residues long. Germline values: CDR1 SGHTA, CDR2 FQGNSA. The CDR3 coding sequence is TGTGCCAGCAGCCCTATACAGGGGGCGGGTTGGAATGAGCAGTTCTTC. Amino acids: CASSPIQGAGWNEQFF.

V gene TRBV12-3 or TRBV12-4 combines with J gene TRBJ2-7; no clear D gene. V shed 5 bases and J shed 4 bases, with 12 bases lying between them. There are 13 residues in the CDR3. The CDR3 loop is CASSPIQNYEQYF. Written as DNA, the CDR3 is TGTGCCAGCAGTCCAATCCAAAATTACGAGCAGTACTTC.

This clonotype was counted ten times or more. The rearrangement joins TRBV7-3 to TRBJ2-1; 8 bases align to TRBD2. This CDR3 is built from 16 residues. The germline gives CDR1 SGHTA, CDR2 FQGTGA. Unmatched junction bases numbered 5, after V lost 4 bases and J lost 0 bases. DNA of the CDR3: TGTGCCAGCAGCTCCACTAGCGGAAGCTCCTACAATGAGCAGTTCTTC. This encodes CASSSTSGSSYNEQFF.

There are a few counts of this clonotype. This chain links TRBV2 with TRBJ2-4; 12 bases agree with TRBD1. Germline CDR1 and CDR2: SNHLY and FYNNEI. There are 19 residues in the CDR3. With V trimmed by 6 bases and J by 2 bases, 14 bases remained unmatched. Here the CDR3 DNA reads TGTGCCAGCAGCGAATCGGGACAGGGGGCGTATAGCCCCAAAAACATTCAGTACTTC. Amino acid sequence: CASSESGQGAYSPKNIQYF.

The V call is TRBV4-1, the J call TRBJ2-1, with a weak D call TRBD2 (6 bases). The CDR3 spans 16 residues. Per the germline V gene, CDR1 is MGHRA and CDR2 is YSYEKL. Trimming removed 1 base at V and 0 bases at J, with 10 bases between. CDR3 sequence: CASSQALGGSYNEQFF. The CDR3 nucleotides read TGCGCCAGCAGCCAAGCGTTGGGGGGCTCCTACAATGAGCAGTTCTTC.

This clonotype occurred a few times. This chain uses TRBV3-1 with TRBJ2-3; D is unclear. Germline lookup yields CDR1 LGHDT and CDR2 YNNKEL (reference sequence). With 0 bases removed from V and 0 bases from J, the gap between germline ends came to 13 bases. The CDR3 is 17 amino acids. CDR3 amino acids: CASSQDLGPRSTDTQYF. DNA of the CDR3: TGTGCCAGCAGCCAAGATCTCGGACCAAGGAGCACAGATACGCAGTATTTT.

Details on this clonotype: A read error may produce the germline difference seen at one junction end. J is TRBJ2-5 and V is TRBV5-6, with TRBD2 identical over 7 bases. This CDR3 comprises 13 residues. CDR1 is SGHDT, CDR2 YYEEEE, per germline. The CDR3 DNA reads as TGCGCCAGCAGCCTAGCGGTAGAAGAGACCCAGTACTTC. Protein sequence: CASSLAVEETQYF. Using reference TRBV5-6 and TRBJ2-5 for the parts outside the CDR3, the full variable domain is DAGVTQSPTHLIKTRGQQVTLRCSPKSGHDTVSWYQQALGQGPQFIFQYYEEEERQRGNFPDRFSGHQFPNYSSELNVNALLLGDSALYLCASSLAVEETQYFGPGTRLLVL.

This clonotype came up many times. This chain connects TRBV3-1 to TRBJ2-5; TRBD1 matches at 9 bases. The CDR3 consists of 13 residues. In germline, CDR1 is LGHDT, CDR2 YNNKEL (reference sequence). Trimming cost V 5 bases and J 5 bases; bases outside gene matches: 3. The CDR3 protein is CASSKTGGETQYF. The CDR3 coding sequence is TGTGCCAGCAGCAAAACAGGGGGCGAGACCCAGTACTTC.

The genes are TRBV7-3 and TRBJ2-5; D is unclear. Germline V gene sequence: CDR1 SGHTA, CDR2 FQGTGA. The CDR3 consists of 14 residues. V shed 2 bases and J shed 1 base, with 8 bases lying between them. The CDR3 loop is CASSLSASQETQYF. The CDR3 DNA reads TGTGCCAGCAGCTTATCCGCGTCCCAAGAGACCCAGTACTTC.

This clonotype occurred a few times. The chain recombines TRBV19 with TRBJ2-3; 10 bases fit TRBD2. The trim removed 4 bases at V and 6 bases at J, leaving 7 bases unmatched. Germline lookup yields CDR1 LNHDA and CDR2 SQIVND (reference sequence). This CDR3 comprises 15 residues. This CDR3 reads CASSSSGGRADTQYF. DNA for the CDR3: TGTGCCAGTAGTAGTAGCGGGGGGCGGGCGGATACGCAGTATTTT.

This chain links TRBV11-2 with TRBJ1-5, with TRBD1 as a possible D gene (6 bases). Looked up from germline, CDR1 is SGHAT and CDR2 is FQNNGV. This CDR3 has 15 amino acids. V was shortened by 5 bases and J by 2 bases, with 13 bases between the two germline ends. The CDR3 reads CASSDGGHGNQPQHF. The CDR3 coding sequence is TGTGCCAGCAGCGATGGGGGACACGGCAATCAGCCCCAGCATTTT.

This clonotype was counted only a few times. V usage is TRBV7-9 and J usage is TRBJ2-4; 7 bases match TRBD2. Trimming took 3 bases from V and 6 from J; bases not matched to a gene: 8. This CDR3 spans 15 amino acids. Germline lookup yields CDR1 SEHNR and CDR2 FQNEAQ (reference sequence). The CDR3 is CASSFTLSGGNIQYF. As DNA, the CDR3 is TGTGCCAGCAGCTTCACCCTCTCGGGGGGAAACATTCAGTACTTC. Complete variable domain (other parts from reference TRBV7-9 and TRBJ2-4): DTGVSQNPRHKITKRGQNVTFRCDPISEHNRLYWYRQTLGQGPEFLTYFQNEAQLEKSRLLSDRFSAERPKGSFSTLEIQRTEQGDSAMYLCASSFTLSGGNIQYFGAGTRLSVL.

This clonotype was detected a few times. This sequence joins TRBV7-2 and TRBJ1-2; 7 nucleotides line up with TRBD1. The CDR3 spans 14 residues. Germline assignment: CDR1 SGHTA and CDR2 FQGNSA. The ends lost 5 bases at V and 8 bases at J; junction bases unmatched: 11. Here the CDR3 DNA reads TGTGCCAGCAGCCCCGACAGGGAGGTGACCGGCTACACCTTC. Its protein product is CASSPDREVTGYTF.

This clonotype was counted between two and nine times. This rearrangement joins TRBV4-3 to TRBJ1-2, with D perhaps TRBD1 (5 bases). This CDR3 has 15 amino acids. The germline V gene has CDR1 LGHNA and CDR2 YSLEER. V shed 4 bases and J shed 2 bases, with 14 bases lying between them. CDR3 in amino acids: CASSLETVENYGYTF. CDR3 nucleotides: TGCGCCAGCAGCCTTGAGACAGTCGAAAACTATGGCTACACCTTC.

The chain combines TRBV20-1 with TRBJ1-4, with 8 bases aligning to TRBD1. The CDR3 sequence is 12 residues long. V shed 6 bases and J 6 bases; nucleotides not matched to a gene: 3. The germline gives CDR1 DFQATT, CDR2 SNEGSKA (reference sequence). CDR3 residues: CSATGEDEKLFF. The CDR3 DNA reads TGCAGTGCGACAGGGGAGGATGAAAAACTGTTTTTT.

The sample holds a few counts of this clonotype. CDR3 in amino acids: CSVVRQEETQYF. CDR3 nucleotide sequence: TGCAGCGTTGTAAGGCAGGAAGAGACCCAGTACTTC. J is TRBJ2-5 and V is TRBV29-1; D unclear. CDR1 SQVTM and CDR2 ANQGSEA come from the germline V gene. The V end lost 4 bases, the J end lost 3 bases, and 9 bases lay between the germline ends. There are 12 residues in the CDR3.

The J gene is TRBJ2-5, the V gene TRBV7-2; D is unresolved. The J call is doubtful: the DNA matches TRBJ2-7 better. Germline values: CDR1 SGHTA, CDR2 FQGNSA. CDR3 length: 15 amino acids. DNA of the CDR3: TGTGCCAGCAGCTTATTGCGCCAGGCCCCCTACGAGCAGTACTTC. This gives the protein CASSLLRQAPYEQYF.

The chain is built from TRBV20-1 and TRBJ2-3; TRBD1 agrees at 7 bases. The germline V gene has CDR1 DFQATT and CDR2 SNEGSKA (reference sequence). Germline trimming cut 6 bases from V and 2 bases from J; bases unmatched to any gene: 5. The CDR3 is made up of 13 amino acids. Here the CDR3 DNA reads TGCAGTGCCTGGACAGGATACACAGATACGCAGTATTTT. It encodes CSAWTGYTDTQYF.

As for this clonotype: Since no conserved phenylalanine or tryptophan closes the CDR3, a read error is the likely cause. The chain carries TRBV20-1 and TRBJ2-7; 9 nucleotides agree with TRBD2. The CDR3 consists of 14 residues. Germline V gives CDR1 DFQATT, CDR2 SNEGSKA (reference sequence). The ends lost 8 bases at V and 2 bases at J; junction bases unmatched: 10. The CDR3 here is CSYLSGRTAYEQYS. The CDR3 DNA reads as TGCAGTTACCTAAGCGGGAGGACTGCCTACGAGCAGTACTCC.

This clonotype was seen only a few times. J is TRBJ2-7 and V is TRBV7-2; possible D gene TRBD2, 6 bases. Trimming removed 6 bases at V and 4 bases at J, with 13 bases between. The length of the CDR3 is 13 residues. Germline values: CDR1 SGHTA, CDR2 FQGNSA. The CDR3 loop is CASSKSGRYEQYF. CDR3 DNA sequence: TGTGCCAGCAGTAAATCGGGGAGGTACGAGCAGTACTTC. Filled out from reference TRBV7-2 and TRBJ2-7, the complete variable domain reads GAGVSQSPSNKVTEKGKDVELRCDPISGHTALYWYRQSLGQGLEFLIYFQGNSAPDKSGLPSDRFSAERTGGSVSTLTIQRTQQEDSAVYLCASSKSGRYEQYFGPGTRLTVT.

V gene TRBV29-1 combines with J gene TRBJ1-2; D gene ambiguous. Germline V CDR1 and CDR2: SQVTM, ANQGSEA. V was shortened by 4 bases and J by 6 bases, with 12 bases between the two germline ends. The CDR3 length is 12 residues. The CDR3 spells CSVGNGDHGYTF. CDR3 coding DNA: TGCAGCGTTGGTAACGGGGATCATGGCTACACCTTC.

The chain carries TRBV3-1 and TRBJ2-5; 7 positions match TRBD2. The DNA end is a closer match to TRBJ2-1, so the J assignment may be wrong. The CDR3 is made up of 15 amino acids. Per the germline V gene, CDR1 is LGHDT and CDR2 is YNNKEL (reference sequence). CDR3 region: CASRKSGTTYNEQFF. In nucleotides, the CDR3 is TGTGCCAGCAGGAAGAGCGGGACTACCTACAATGAGCAGTTCTTC.

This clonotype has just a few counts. The CDR3 region is CASSLETGQQYF. In DNA form, the CDR3 reads TGTGCCAGCAGCTTGGAGACGGGACAGCAGTATTTT. The chain has TRBV7-2 and TRBJ2-3, with D perhaps TRBD1 (6 bases). Deletions cut 3 bases from V and 11 bases from J, with 12 bases between. CDR1 and CDR2 (germline): SGHTA, FQGNSA. The CDR3 has 12 residues.

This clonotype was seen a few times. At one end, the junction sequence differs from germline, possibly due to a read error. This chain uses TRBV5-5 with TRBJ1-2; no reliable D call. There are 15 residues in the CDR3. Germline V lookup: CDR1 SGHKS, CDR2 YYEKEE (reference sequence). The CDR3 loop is CASSLGARANYGHTF. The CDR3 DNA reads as TGTGCCAGCAGCTTGGGAGCCCGGGCTAACTATGGCCACACCTTC.

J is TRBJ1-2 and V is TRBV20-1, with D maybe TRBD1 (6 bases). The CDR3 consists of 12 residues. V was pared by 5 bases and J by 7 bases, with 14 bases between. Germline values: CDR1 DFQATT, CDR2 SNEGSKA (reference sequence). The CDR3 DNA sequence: TGCAGTGCTTTTACCGGGACATCTGGCTACACCTTC. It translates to CSAFTGTSGYTF.

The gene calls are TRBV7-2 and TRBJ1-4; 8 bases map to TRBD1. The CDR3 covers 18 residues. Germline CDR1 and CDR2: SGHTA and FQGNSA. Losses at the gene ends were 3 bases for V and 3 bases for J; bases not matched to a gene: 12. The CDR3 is CASSLYYPGGLANEKLFF. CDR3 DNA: TGTGCCAGCAGCTTGTACTACCCAGGGGGCTTGGCTAATGAAAAACTGTTTTTT.

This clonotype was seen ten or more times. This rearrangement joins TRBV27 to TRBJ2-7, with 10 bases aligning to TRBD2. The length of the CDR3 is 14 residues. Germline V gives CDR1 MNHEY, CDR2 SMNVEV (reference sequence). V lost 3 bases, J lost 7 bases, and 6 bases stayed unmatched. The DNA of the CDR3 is TGTGCCAGCAGTTTTGCTAGCGGGAGCGGTGAGCAGTACTTC. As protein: CASSFASGSGEQYF.

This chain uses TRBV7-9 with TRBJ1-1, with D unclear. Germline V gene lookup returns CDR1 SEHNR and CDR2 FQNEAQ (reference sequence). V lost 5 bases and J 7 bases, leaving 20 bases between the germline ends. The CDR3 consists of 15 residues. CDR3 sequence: CASSPTRQPSSEAFF. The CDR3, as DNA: TGTGCCAGCAGCCCGACTAGGCAGCCAAGCAGTGAAGCTTTCTTT.

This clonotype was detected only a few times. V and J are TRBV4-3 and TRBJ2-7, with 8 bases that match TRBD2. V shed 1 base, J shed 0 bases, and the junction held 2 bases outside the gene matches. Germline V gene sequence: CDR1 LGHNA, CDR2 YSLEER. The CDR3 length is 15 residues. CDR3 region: CASSQGRGVSYEQYF. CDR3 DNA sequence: TGCGCCAGCAGCCAAGGGCGGGGGGTCTCCTACGAGCAGTACTTC.